The rows below give T cell receptor beta chains drawn from one sample of a study of T cell repertoires in aging, cancer and after chemotherapy. Via MiXCR, TCRdb re-called the multiplex PCR reads, giving one row per CDR3 protein. Of about 660 distinct CDR3 sequences listed, roughly 48% were seen once; the top ten hold around a fifth. Sequenced input: blood. These receptors were obtained from a human donor with a solid tumor. Both conserved end residues are part of each CDR3. The D gene is left open where the match is weak. Expanded clones are given a class, and other clones once, few, many or no size at all.

abundance	d_gene	j_gene	v_gene	CDR3aa	CDR3nt
-	TRBD1	TRBJ1-4	TRBV7-9	CASSSIRDRGFEKLFF	TGTGCCAGCAGCTCCATCCGGGACAGGGGATTTGAAAAACTGTTTTTT
-	TRBD2	TRBJ2-3	TRBV20-1	CSARLAGGGTDTQYF	TGCAGTGCTAGACTAGCGGGAGGGGGCACAGATACGCAGTATTTT
large	TRBD2	TRBJ2-7	TRBV11-1	CASSLATSGTYEQYF	TGTGCCAGCAGCTTAGCGACTAGCGGTACCTACGAGCAGTACTTC
-	-	TRBJ1-2	TRBV14	CASSQSGNYGYTF	TGTGCCAGCAGCCAGTCTGGGAACTATGGCTACACCTTC
few	-	TRBJ2-5	TRBV6-5	CASSYAQQGSETQYF	TGTGCCAGCAGTTACGCCCAACAGGGTTCAGAGACCCAGTACTTC
-	-	TRBJ1-2	TRBV29-1	CSVPHYGYTF	TGCAGCGTTCCTCATTATGGCTACACCTTC
-	TRBD2	TRBJ2-2	TRBV28	CASSLPTSGNTGELFF	TGTGCCAGCAGTTTGCCGACTAGCGGGAACACCGGGGAGCTGTTTTTT
-	-	TRBJ1-1	TRBV7-6	CASSLTDGDTEAFF	TGTGCCAGCAGCTTAACAGACGGTGACACTGAAGCTTTCTTT
large	TRBD2	TRBJ2-6	TRBV20-1	CSARVRLAGGSGANVLTF	TGCAGTGCTAGAGTCCGACTAGCGGGGGGGTCTGGGGCCAACGTCCTGACTTTC
-	TRBD1	TRBJ2-4	TRBV30	CAWNVGDRVDIQYF	TGTGCCTGGAACGTGGGGGACAGGGTTGACATTCAGTACTTC
-	TRBD2	TRBJ2-2	TRBV20-1	CSARDLREGLSGELFF	TGCAGTGCTAGAGATCTGCGGGAGGGCCTCAGCGGGGAGCTGTTTTTT
hyperexpanded	TRBD1	TRBJ1-2	TRBV6-5	CASRTQGHIGYTF	TGTGCCAGCAGGACACAGGGGCATATTGGCTACACCTTC
once	-	TRBJ2-2	TRBV27	CASRDRYTGELFF	TGTGCCAGCAGAGATAGGTACACCGGGGAGCTGTTTTTT
few	-	TRBJ1-6	TRBV12-3/TRBV12-4	CASSLRPNSPLHF	TGTGCCAGCAGTTTACGACCTAATTCACCCCTCCACTTT
once	-	TRBJ2-7	TRBV20-1	CSARFRDYEQYF	TGCAGTGCTAGGTTCAGGGACTACGAGCAGTACTTC
-	TRBD1	TRBJ1-1	TRBV5-6	CASSTGDLNTEAFF	TGTGCCAGCAGCACAGGGGATTTGAACACTGAAGCTTTCTTT
-	-	TRBJ1-5	TRBV15	CATSRDSSNQPQHF	TGTGCCACCAGCAGAGACTCTAGCAATCAGCCCCAGCATTTT
-	-	TRBJ2-7	TRBV12-3/TRBV12-4	CASSSQGNTYEQYF	TGTGCCAGCAGTAGTCAGGGGAACACCTACGAGCAGTACTTC
large	TRBD2	TRBJ2-7	TRBV6-5	CASSYLSGSAGGYEQYF	TGTGCCAGCAGTTACCTTAGCGGGAGTGCTGGGGGCTACGAGCAGTACTTC
few	-	TRBJ1-2	TRBV20-1	CSALATGLGYGYTF	TGCAGTGCGCTTGCTACTGGGCTGGGGTATGGCTACACCTTC
-	-	TRBJ1-1	TRBV20-1	CSARDSGLQAFF	TGCAGTGCTAGAGATTCGGGGCTCCAAGCTTTCTTT
-	TRBD2	TRBJ2-5	TRBV10-3	CAISESVGGQDTQYF	TGTGCCATCAGTGAGTCGGTGGGAGGGCAAGACACCCAGTACTTC
large	-	TRBJ1-6	TRBV30	CAWSDDGAAFLPLHF	TGTGCCTGGAGCGATGACGGAGCCGCCTTTTTACCCCTCCACTTT
-	-	TRBJ1-2	TRBV20-1	CSAPTGYGYTF	TGCAGTGCTCCGACTGGGTATGGCTACACCTTC
few	-	TRBJ2-1	TRBV7-4	CASSLNWSYNEQFF	TGTGCCAGCAGCTTAAACTGGTCCTACAATGAGCAGTTCTTC
-	-	TRBJ2-3	TRBV12-3/TRBV12-4	CASSSTGRDTQYF	TGTGCCAGCAGTTCTACAGGGAGAGATACGCAGTATTTT
large	TRBD1	TRBJ2-7	TRBV29-1	CSVRTGASEQYF	TGCAGCGTGAGGACAGGAGCGAGCGAGCAGTACTTC
-	-	TRBJ1-6	TRBV6-1	CASREGPMGEALHF	TGTGCCAGCAGAGAGGGGCCCATGGGGGAAGCCCTCCACTTT
once	TRBD2	TRBJ2-7	TRBV7-2	CASSLRRSGIQYF	TGTGCCAGCAGCCTCCGTCGGAGCGGGATCCAGTACTTC
few	TRBD1	TRBJ1-2	TRBV19	CASSIRDSYGYTF	TGTGCCAGTAGTATCCGGGACAGCTATGGCTACACCTTC
-	-	TRBJ2-3	TRBV6-2/TRBV6-3	CASSDQTTSTQEYF	TGTGCCAGCAGCGACCAGACAACTTCTACACAGGAGTATTTT
few	TRBD1	TRBJ1-2	TRBV5-1	CASWDRISYGYTF	TGCGCCAGTTGGGACAGGATTTCCTATGGCTACACCTTC
few	-	TRBJ2-1	TRBV7-2	CASTLEGGSFGEQFF	TGTGCCAGCACCCTGGAGGGCGGGTCCTTTGGTGAGCAGTTCTTC
-	TRBD1	TRBJ1-2	TRBV24-1	CATSGQGSYGYTF	TGTGCCACCAGTGGACAGGGAAGCTATGGCTACACCTTC
few	-	TRBJ2-7	TRBV6-2/TRBV6-3	CASSFSSGYEQYF	TGTGCCAGCAGTTTCTCGAGCGGGTACGAGCAGTACTTC
-	TRBD2	TRBJ2-2	TRBV4-2	CSSSQIRAGTGELFF	TGTTCCAGCAGCCAAATACGAGCGGGAACCGGGGAGCTGTTTTTT
-	-	TRBJ2-7	TRBV4-3	CASSQDHTSHSDEQYF	TGTGCCAGCAGCCAAGATCACACTAGCCACAGTGACGAGCAGTACTTC
few	TRBD2	TRBJ2-1	TRBV6-5	CASSRLAPNEQFF	TGTGCCAGCAGTCGACTAGCCCCAAATGAGCAGTTCTTC
-	TRBD1	TRBJ2-5	TRBV20-1	CSARSGWTGRLETQYF	TGCAGTGCTAGATCGGGATGGACAGGGAGATTGGAGACCCAGTACTTC
-	-	TRBJ2-7	TRBV11-2	CASRPDGGYEQYF	TGTGCCAGCAGGCCTGATGGGGGATACGAGCAGTACTTC
few	-	TRBJ2-3	TRBV7-2	CASSLRQSTDTQYF	TGTGCCAGCAGCTTGAGACAGAGCACAGATACGCAGTATTTT
once	TRBD1	TRBJ2-2	TRBV25-1	CASSAGTDSGELFF	TGTGCCAGCAGTGCGGGGACAGATTCCGGGGAGCTGTTTTTT